Below, 21 T cell receptor beta chains from the same sample are listed, as sequenced in a study of beta chain features in type 1 diabetes. Study-wide results and caveats: A moderate, significant TCRB CDR3 shortening appeared in type 1 diabetes across four CD4+ subsets.

cDNA synthesis used the whole RNA isolate, giving expressed TCRB sequences. Produced via immunoSEQ multiplex PCR; TCRdb's table is partial and in-frame only. Seen here are about 170,000 clones, less than 10% observed once, and the top ten hold 0.5%. Their specific antigens are unknown. Sequencing was done on a sample of central memory CD4+ T cells from blood. The origin of the receptors is a man aged 18 to 29 with type 1 diabetes.

Only a few counts were recorded for this clone. This chain links TRBV5-4 with TRBJ1-2, with a tentative D call TRBD1 (6 bases). Germline V CDR1 and CDR2: SGHNT, YYREEE (reference sequence). With 0 bases removed from V and 6 bases from J, the gap between germline ends came to 15 bases. The CDR3 consists of 15 residues. The DNA of the CDR3 is TGTGCCAGCAGCTTGGGCCACAACAGGGCCGATGGCTACACCTTC. Amino acid sequence: CASSLGHNRADGYTF.

The chain combines TRBV9 with TRBJ2-3; the D is unclear. There are 14 residues in the CDR3. Germline CDR1 and CDR2: SGDLS and YYNGEE. V dropped 4 bases and J dropped 1 base, with 10 bases sitting between them. CDR3 residues: CASSPQVRTDTQYF. The CDR3 coding sequence is TGTGCCAGCAGCCCCCAGGTCCGCACAGATACGCAGTATTTT.

The chain employs TRBV6-5 and TRBJ1-3, with D possibly TRBD1 on 5 matching bases. Trimming pared 6 bases from V and 2 bases from J, leaving 11 bases between. The CDR3 spans 14 residues. The germline CDR1 and CDR2 sequences are MNHEY and SVGAGI. In DNA form, the CDR3 reads TGTGCCAGCAGCCTACAGGCTGCTGGAAACACCATATATTTT. As protein: CASSLQAAGNTIYF.

This clone showed up just a few times. The chain couples TRBV5-1 to TRBJ2-5; 11 bases line up with TRBD2. Per the germline V gene, CDR1 is SGHRS and CDR2 is YFSETQ. The CDR3 runs 14 residues. With 3 bases clipped from V and 4 bases from J, the junction kept 2 bases outside the gene matches. CDR3 sequence (DNA): TGCGCCAGCAGCTGGGGACTAGCGGCAGAGACCCAGTACTTC. As protein: CASSWGLAAETQYF.

The genes are TRBV5-1 and TRBJ2-3, with D possibly TRBD2 on 6 matching bases. V lost 0 bases and J lost 0, with 14 bases in between. The germline gives CDR1 SGHRS, CDR2 YFSETQ. This CDR3 has 17 amino acids. CDR3 sequence: CASSLAGGFTSTDTQYF. The CDR3 DNA reads TGCGCCAGCAGCTTGGCCGGGGGTTTTACTAGCACAGATACGCAGTATTTT.

This clone was counted only a few times. V is TRBV15 and J is TRBJ1-5; D call uncertain. V gave up 4 bases and J gave up 4 bases, with 5 bases separating them. Germline V lookup: CDR1 LNHNV, CDR2 YYDKDF (reference sequence). CDR3 length equals 12 residues. This chain's CDR3 is CATSIPNQPQHF. The CDR3 nucleotides read TGTGCCACCAGCATCCCGAATCAGCCCCAGCATTTT.

The V call is TRBV2, the J call TRBJ2-5; 14 bases align to TRBD2. The CDR3 sequence is 16 residues long. V shed 7 bases and J 8 bases; nucleotides not matched to a gene: 12. Germline CDR1 reads SNHLY; CDR2 reads FYNNEI. In DNA form, the CDR3 reads TGTGCCAGCAACTTCGGACTAGCGGGGGGAAGGGGAACCCAGTACTTC. This encodes CASNFGLAGGRGTQYF.

This clone was counted at least ten times. This same CDR3 is encoded by further DNA sequences in the sample. V gene TRBV5-1 combines with J gene TRBJ2-2; no clear D. The V gene lost 0 bases and the J gene lost 1 base, with 4 bases spanning the gap. Germline assignment: CDR1 SGHRS and CDR2 YFSETQ. The CDR3 spans 14 residues. The CDR3 DNA follows: TGCGCCAGCAGCTTGGGGCAGAACACCGGGGAGCTGTTTTTT. Its protein is CASSLGQNTGELFF.

This chain joins TRBV19 and TRBJ2-7, with 10 bases lining up with TRBD2. The CDR3 totals 13 residues. Germline assignment: CDR1 LNHDA and CDR2 SQIVND (reference sequence). The V gene end was trimmed by 8 bases and the J gene end by 4 bases; junction bases not matched to a gene: 5. The CDR3 DNA sequence: TGTGCCAGTGGCAGCGGGAGGGGGTACGAGCAGTACTTC. As protein: CASGSGRGYEQYF.

The chain employs TRBV10-3 and TRBJ2-3; D may be TRBD1 (5 bases). Trimming left V 0 bases short and J 3 bases short, with 13 bases between. Germline V lookup: CDR1 ENHRY, CDR2 SYGVKD. CDR3 length: 16 amino acids. The CDR3 loop is CAISESTRAETDTQYF. DNA for the CDR3: TGTGCCATCAGTGAGTCGACCAGGGCGGAAACAGATACGCAGTATTTT.

The chain combines TRBV19 with TRBJ2-5; TRBD1 aligns across 8 bases. The CDR3 totals 15 residues. After removal of 5 bases from V and 2 bases from J, the junction contained 7 bases not matched to a gene. Germline CDR1 LNHDA, CDR2 SQIVND (reference sequence). The CDR3 DNA is TGTGCCAGTAGTGCTCGGAGGGACAGGCAAGAGACCCAGTACTTC. Protein: CASSARRDRQETQYF.

This clone turned up a few times. V gene TRBV19 combines with J gene TRBJ1-2; tentatively, D is TRBD1 (6 bases). V was cut by 3 bases and J by 4 bases, with 12 bases left in between. This CDR3 has 14 residues. Germline V gives CDR1 LNHDA, CDR2 SQIVND (reference sequence). CDR3 residues: CASSMQGQLYGYTF. The CDR3 DNA follows: TGTGCCAGTAGTATGCAAGGACAGCTCTATGGCTACACCTTC.

V usage is TRBV2 and J usage is TRBJ1-1; 9 positions match TRBD1. The CDR3 consists of 14 residues. Germline CDR1 is SNHLY and CDR2 is FYNNEI. J was trimmed by 0 bases and V by 7 bases; bases with no gene match: 3. The CDR3 region is CASTGQGMNTEAFF. Here the CDR3 DNA reads TGTGCCAGCACCGGACAGGGGATGAACACTGAAGCTTTCTTT.

The chain recombines TRBV6-6 with TRBJ2-7, with a tentative D call TRBD2 (5 bases). The CDR3 consists of 12 residues. Trimming stripped 8 bases from V and 0 bases from J, with 8 bases between. Germline loops: CDR1 MNHNY, CDR2 SVGAGI (reference sequence). The CDR3 DNA reads as TGTGCCAGCTCTGGGAGCTCCTACGAGCAGTACTTC. Residues: CASSGSSYEQYF.

This chain uses TRBV6-5 with TRBJ2-7, with D unresolved. The CDR3 totals 12 residues. V lost 8 bases to trimming and J lost 3 bases, with 11 bases between them. Germline V CDR1 and CDR2: MNHEY, SVGAGI. Here the CDR3 DNA reads TGTGCCAGCGGAGAGCGAATCTACGAGCAGTACTTC. Translating gives CASGERIYEQYF.

This CDR3 is CASSFIGGTQYF. Written as DNA, the CDR3 is TGTGCCAGCAGCTTCATCGGAGGCACCCAGTACTTC. This chain uses TRBV14 with TRBJ2-5, with a weak D call TRBD2 (5 bases). The CDR3 contains 12 residues. Germline CDR1 reads SGHDN; CDR2 reads FVKESK. With 5 bases removed from V and 8 bases from J, the gap between germline ends came to 12 bases. Combining the CDR3 with reference TRBV14 and TRBJ2-5 gives the whole variable domain EAGVTQFPSHSVIEKGQTVTLRCDPISGHDNLYWYRRVMGKEIKFLLHFVKESKQDESGMPNNRFLAERTGGTYSTLKVQPAELEDSGVYFCASSFIGGTQYFGPGTRLLVL.

V gene TRBV28 combines with J gene TRBJ2-4; unclear D gene. The CDR3 length is 11 residues. The germline V gene encodes CDR1 MDHEN and CDR2 SYDVKM. The V gene lost 9 bases and the J gene lost 13 bases, with 16 bases spanning the gap. CDR3 bases: TGTGCCAGTCAAAACAGCCCCCCCCAGTACTTC. It codes for CASQNSPPQYF.

This clone was seen a handful of times. The rearrangement links TRBV30 to TRBJ1-3, with D perhaps TRBD1 (5 bases). V dropped 3 bases and J dropped 4 bases, with 7 bases sitting between them. Germline CDR1 GTSNPN, CDR2 SVGIG (reference sequence). This CDR3 has 12 residues. The CDR3 is CAWRGGGNTIYF. CDR3 coding DNA: TGTGCCTGGAGGGGGGGAGGAAACACCATATATTTT.

The rearrangement uses TRBV6-6 and TRBJ1-1; D gene ambiguous. Germline V gene data show CDR1 as MNHNY and CDR2 as SVGAGI (reference sequence). There are 11 residues in the CDR3. V was clipped by 7 bases and J by 6 bases, with 9 bases between them. The CDR3 loop reads CASTGGAEAFF. The CDR3 DNA follows: TGTGCCAGCACCGGCGGCGCTGAAGCTTTCTTT.

The chain is built from TRBV27 and TRBJ2-6, with D unresolved. Trimming took 6 bases from V and 2 from J, leaving 11 bases between them. The CDR3 extends over 15 amino acids. Germline V gives CDR1 MNHEY, CDR2 SMNVEV (reference sequence). Written as DNA, the CDR3 is TGTGCCAGCAGAACATATATCGCTGGGGCCAACGTCCTGACTTTC. Its translation: CASRTYIAGANVLTF.

This clone was detected a few times. The chain recombines TRBV18 with TRBJ1-2; 8 bases fit TRBD1. With V trimmed by 3 bases and J by 7 bases, 10 bases remained unmatched. CDR1 and CDR2 (germline): KGHSH, LQKENI. The CDR3 extends over 15 amino acids. CDR3 sequence reads: CASSPSGVDRGGYTF. DNA for the CDR3: TGTGCCAGCTCACCGTCTGGGGTCGACAGGGGTGGCTACACCTTC. Together with reference TRBV18 and TRBJ1-2, the CDR3 gives the full variable domain: NAGVMQNPRHLVRRRGQEARLRCSPMKGHSHVYWYRQLPEEGLKFMVYLQKENIIDESGMPKERFSAEFPKEGPSILRIQQVVRGDSAAYFCASSPSGVDRGGYTFGSGTRLTVV.